The rows below give T cell receptor beta chains drawn from one sample of a study of shared clonotypes between healthy human individuals. Method: immunoSEQ multiplex PCR; TCRdb's copy keeps in-frame clones and lacks some. The data contain over a million clones, around 98% of them seen just once; the ten biggest clones take up roughly 0.4%. The sample consisted of naive CD4+ T cells sorted from blood. All receptors derive from a man aged 25-40 years in good health. Both conserved end residues are part of each CDR3. A D gene is named only where the DNA matches it firmly. Size is stated for part of the rows, as once, few or many counts, or as a class when the clone is expanded.

TRBD1	TRBV29-1	TRBJ2-7	-	TGCAGCGGCGGACAGGGGAAGGGTGAGCAGTACTTC	CSGGQGKGEQYF
-	TRBV29-1	TRBJ1-2	-	TGCAGCGTTGAAAGGCAGGCGGGTGGCTACACCTTC	CSVERQAGGYTF
-	TRBV7-2	TRBJ2-2	-	TGTGCCAGCAGCCCCGATTGGACAGTGAGGATTCGGGAGCTGTTTTTT	CASSPDWTVRIRELFF
-	TRBV18	TRBJ2-5	-	TGTGCCAGCTCACTGACCTTGGGGGGCGCAGAGACCCAGTACTTC	CASSLTLGGAETQYF
TRBD2	TRBV2	TRBJ2-5	-	TGTGCCAGCAGGGCCGGGCGTCAGGCTAGCGGGAGATCAGAGACCCAGTACTTC	CASRAGRQASGRSETQYF
-	TRBV23-1	TRBJ1-1	-	TGCGCCAGCAGTCAATCAAACACTGAAGCTTTCTTT	CASSQSNTEAFF
-	TRBV20-1	TRBJ1-1	-	TGCAGCGCGGGAAGGCTCACTGAAGCTTTCTTT	CSAGRLTEAFF
-	TRBV7-2	TRBJ2-7	-	TGTGCCAGCAGCCCGTGGGTCTGGGGGGTCGAGCAGTACTTC	CASSPWVWGVEQYF
TRBD2	TRBV4-3	TRBJ2-1	-	TGCGCCAGCAGCCAAGATATCGGACTAGCTGGGAATGAGCAGTTCTTC	CASSQDIGLAGNEQFF
-	TRBV5-1	TRBJ2-3	-	TGCGCCAGCAGCTTGGTGCCTGCCCCTAGCACAGATACGCAGTATTTT	CASSLVPAPSTDTQYF
-	TRBV11-3	TRBJ1-2	-	TGTGCCAGCAGCGACCCACTGGGGTTATACTTTAACTATGGCTACACCTTC	CASSDPLGLYFNYGYTF
-	TRBV29-1	TRBJ1-5	-	TGCAGCGTAAAGACAGGAAATAGCAATCAGCCCCAGCATTTT	CSVKTGNSNQPQHF
-	TRBV5-5	TRBJ2-5	-	TGTGCCAGCAGCTGGGGCTGGGGGGCGCAGCGAGAGACCCAGTACTTC	CASSWGWGAQRETQYF
-	TRBV7-2	TRBJ1-4	-	TGTGCCAGCAGCTTAGCGCCAGGCACCACAACGGGTATAGCTAATGAAAAACTGTTTTTT	CASSLAPGTTTGIANEKLFF
TRBD2	TRBV28	TRBJ2-1	-	TGTGCCAGCGAAACTAGCGGGATCAGACATGAGCAGTTCTTC	CASETSGIRHEQFF
-	TRBV5-1	TRBJ2-7	-	TGCGCCAGCAGCCCGAGCGGAGGGGGCGATACCCACGAGCAGTACTTC	CASSPSGGGDTHEQYF
TRBD2	TRBV6-5	TRBJ2-5	-	TGTGCCAGCAGTTTTATAGCGGGAGGCGGTCTTGAGACCCAGTACTTC	CASSFIAGGGLETQYF
TRBD1	TRBV10-3	TRBJ2-6	-	TGTGCCATCAGTGAGTCGCGGGACAGGGCAAAACAAAACGTCCTGACTTTC	CAISESRDRAKQNVLTF
TRBD1	TRBV5-1	TRBJ2-3	-	TGCGCCAGCAGCTCGGGACAGCCCCGCACAGATACGCAGTATTTT	CASSSGQPRTDTQYF
TRBD2	TRBV5-4	TRBJ2-7	-	TGTGCCAGCACCTCAGGGACTAGCGGATACGAGCAGTACTTC	CASTSGTSGYEQYF
-	TRBV5-6	TRBJ2-1	once	TGTGCCAGCAGCGTCCCTATTGGAGGGATCTTCTACAATGAGCAGTTCTTC	CASSVPIGGIFYNEQFF
TRBD1	TRBV11-3	TRBJ2-7	-	TGTGCCAGCAGCTATATCCGGGACAGGGGAAATGGCGAGCAGTACTTC	CASSYIRDRGNGEQYF
TRBD1	TRBV7-9	TRBJ2-7	-	TGTGCCAGCAGCTTCTCAGCCGGGACAGGGGGCGCGGAGCAGTACTTC	CASSFSAGTGGAEQYF
TRBD2	TRBV28	TRBJ2-7	-	TGTGCCAGCACTTCAGCGGGGGCGGGCTACGAGCAGTACTTC	CASTSAGAGYEQYF
TRBD1	TRBV5-4	TRBJ2-7	-	TGTGCCAGCAGCCCCAGGACAGGGGACTTCCACGAGCAGTACTTC	CASSPRTGDFHEQYF
-	TRBV21-1	TRBJ2-7	-	TGTGCCAGCAGCAAAGTTCGGGGACAGGGGGTAAAGGTTTACGAGCAGTACTTC	CASSKVRGQGVKVYEQYF
-	TRBV5-1	TRBJ2-3	-	TGCGCCAGCAGCTTGGAGGGACGGGAATTCACAGATACGCAGTATTTT	CASSLEGREFTDTQYF
TRBD1	TRBV5-1	TRBJ2-5	-	TGCGCCAGCAGCCCCTCCGGACAGGGGGCTGGAGAGACCCAGTACTTC	CASSPSGQGAGETQYF
-	TRBV27	TRBJ2-4	-	TGTGCCAGCAGTTTAAGGCTTTTCGGGAACATTCAGTACTTC	CASSLRLFGNIQYF
TRBD2	TRBV6-1	TRBJ2-1	-	TGTGCCAGCAGTGGCCCTAGCGGTGGAGGAAATGAGCAGTTCTTC	CASSGPSGGGNEQFF
-	TRBV6-5	TRBJ1-5	-	TGTGCCAGCAGTCCCGGTGGAGGTCCACATCAGCCCCAGCATTTT	CASSPGGGPHQPQHF
TRBD2	TRBV29-1	TRBJ2-1	-	TGCAGCCTAACACGACTAGCGGCAAAGTGGAATGAGCAGTTCTTC	CSLTRLAAKWNEQFF
-	TRBV27	TRBJ2-7	-	TGTGCCAGCAGTTTATTGGGGACTGTACCCTACGAGCAGTACTTC	CASSLLGTVPYEQYF
-	TRBV6-6	TRBJ1-3	-	TGTGCCAGCAGTCGAATCCAAGGCTCTGGAAACACCATATATTTT	CASSRIQGSGNTIYF
TRBD2	TRBV5-1	TRBJ2-7	-	TGCGCCAGCAGCTTTGGACTAGCGGGAGCATACGAGCAGTACTTC	CASSFGLAGAYEQYF
TRBD2	TRBV27	TRBJ2-2	-	TGTGCCAGCAGCAAAGCGGGAGTATTAACCGGGGAGCTGTTTTTT	CASSKAGVLTGELFF
-	TRBV4-3	TRBJ2-7	-	TGCGCCAGCAGCCAGCTCCTGGCAGGGGCCTACGAGCAGTACTTC	CASSQLLAGAYEQYF
TRBD2	TRBV7-2	TRBJ2-7	-	TGTGCCAGCAGCGCGCGACTAGCGGGAGGCGGCGAGCAGTACTTC	CASSARLAGGGEQYF
-	TRBV28	TRBJ1-1	-	TGTGCCAGCAGTTCTCGGTACACTGAAGCTTTCTTT	CASSSRYTEAFF
TRBD1	TRBV7-9	TRBJ1-2	-	TGTGCCAGCAGAGAACCGGGACAGGGGCTCGTCTATGGCTACACCTTC	CASREPGQGLVYGYTF